Shown below are 18 T cell receptor beta chains from a single sample sequenced in a study of spatial heterogeneity in lung cancer. The sample's time point: sample taken at primary tumor resection. TCRdb independently ran MiXCR on the 5' RACE reads; one entry per CDR3 protein. Of roughly 8,000 distinct CDR3 sequences in the sample, approximately 8.6% are singletons; the top ten hold approximately 45%. Specimen: PBMCs, collected at surgery. The origin of the receptors is a male donor with early-stage non-small cell lung cancer.

In its sample, this clonotype was seen many times. The chain combines TRBV6-1 with TRBJ1-2; 7 bases are a match to TRBD1. J was trimmed by 5 bases and V by 6 bases; bases with no gene match: 3. Germline lookup yields CDR1 MNHNS and CDR2 SASEGT. This CDR3 is built from 12 residues. As DNA, the CDR3 is TGTGCCAGCAGGCCGACAGGGTATGGCTACACCTTC. Translating it yields CASRPTGYGYTF.

In its sample, this clonotype ranks as medium-sized. The chain joins TRBV6-4 to TRBJ2-3; 11 bases are shared with TRBD1. V was clipped by 4 bases and J by 3 bases; unmatched bases: 3. The length of the CDR3 is 15 residues. The germline V gene has CDR1 MRHNA and CDR2 SNTAGT. CDR3 in amino acids: CASSAGQGETDTQYF. In DNA, the CDR3 is TGTGCCAGCAGTGCGGGACAGGGGGAGACAGATACGCAGTATTTT.

Many counts were recorded for this clonotype. V gene TRBV20-1 combines with J gene TRBJ2-5, with a tentative D call TRBD2 (6 bases). V was shortened by 0 bases and J by 2 bases, with 13 bases between the two germline ends. Germline-derived CDR1 and CDR2 are DFQATT and SNEGSKA (reference sequence). CDR3 length: 15 amino acids. The CDR3 reads CSARDDREVQETQYF. The DNA of the CDR3 is TGCAGTGCTAGAGATGATAGGGAGGTACAAGAGACCCAGTACTTC.

Ten or more counts support this clonotype. CDR3 sequence reads: CASRHLDSVSYEQYF. The CDR3 DNA sequence: TGTGCCAGCAGACATCTGGACTCGGTCTCCTACGAGCAGTACTTC. This chain links TRBV6-2 or TRBV6-3 with TRBJ2-7; possible D gene TRBD2, 5 bases. Germline V gene lookup returns CDR1 MNHEY and CDR2 SVGEGT. The CDR3 sequence is 15 residues long. V dropped 6 bases and J dropped 0 bases, with 15 bases sitting between them.

This clonotype was picked up many times. The rearrangement links TRBV7-9 to TRBJ2-3; 8 nucleotides align to TRBD1. This CDR3 region has 14 residues. CDR1 SEHNR and CDR2 FQNEAQ come from the germline V gene (reference sequence). Trimming took 6 bases from V and 0 from J; bases not matched to a gene: 2. The CDR3 DNA reads TGTGCCAGCAGTCGGGACAGGAGCACAGATACGCAGTATTTT. Encoded protein: CASSRDRSTDTQYF.

This clonotype has at least ten counts. V is TRBV5-1 and J is TRBJ1-3; D unclear. Trimming stripped 1 base from V and 0 bases from J, with 14 bases between. Germline CDR1 SGHRS, CDR2 YFSETQ. This CDR3 is built from 17 residues. CDR3 nucleotide sequence: TGCGCCAGCAGCTTGACGTACACCACGTACTCTGGAAACACCATATATTTT. Encoded protein: CASSLTYTTYSGNTIYF.

The chain links TRBV27 to TRBJ2-2; 8 bases match TRBD1. CDR3 length equals 16 residues. V gave up 6 bases and J gave up 0 bases; unmatched junction bases: 6. CDR1 is MNHEY and CDR2 is SMNVEV in the germline V gene (reference sequence). The CDR3 DNA is TGTGCCAGCAGAGAGACAGGGGATACGAACACCGGGGAGCTGTTTTTT. Protein sequence: CASRETGDTNTGELFF.

In this sample, this clonotype turned up many times. This chain joins TRBV23-1 and TRBJ2-7, with D tentatively TRBD1 (6 bases). TRBV23-1 is an open reading frame whose function is uncertain. Trimming took 1 base from V and 3 from J, leaving 13 bases between them. CDR3 size: 15 residues. The CDR3 spells CASSQWAGAGYEQYF. DNA of the CDR3: TGCGCCAGCAGTCAATGGGCAGGGGCAGGCTACGAGCAGTACTTC.

This clonotype occurred many times. The chain carries TRBV4-1 and TRBJ2-7; tentatively, D is TRBD1 (6 bases). The V end was cut by 0 bases, the J end by 5 bases, with 8 bases between. The length of the CDR3 is 13 residues. Germline V lookup: CDR1 MGHRA, CDR2 YSYEKL. The CDR3 DNA sequence: TGCGCCAGCAGCCAAGATTACAGGGACGAGCAGTACTTC. Protein: CASSQDYRDEQYF.

Many counts were recorded for this clonotype. The DNA for the CDR3 is TGTGCCAGCAGACGAGCGGGAGCGGGAAATGAGCAGTTCTTC. Translation: CASRRAGAGNEQFF. This chain connects TRBV6-1 to TRBJ2-1, with 8 bases that match TRBD2. The CDR3 loop spans 14 amino acids. Losses at the gene ends were 6 bases for V and 7 bases for J; bases not matched to a gene: 8. Germline V CDR1 and CDR2: MNHNS, SASEGT.

This rearrangement joins TRBV14 to TRBJ2-1; 11 nucleotides match TRBD2. The J segment lost 3 bases and the V segment lost 4 bases, leaving 5 bases of the junction unmatched. The CDR3 runs 16 residues. Germline V gene sequence: CDR1 SGHDN, CDR2 FVKESK. Here the CDR3 reads CASSPPGTSGYNEQFF. CDR3 coding DNA: TGTGCCAGCAGCCCTCCCGGGACTAGCGGCTACAATGAGCAGTTCTTC.

This clonotype has at least ten counts. This chain joins TRBV21-1 and TRBJ1-4. TRBV21-1 is labeled a pseudogene. CDR3 length: 17 amino acids. The DNA of the CDR3 is TGTGCCAGCAGCGATTTAGGGCCAACCTTTGCTAATGAAAAACTGTTTTTT. Its translation is CASSDLGPTFANEKLFF.

This clonotype was picked up many times. This chain links TRBV20-1 with TRBJ1-5; 7 nucleotides align to TRBD1. CDR3 length: 17 amino acids. Germline V gene lookup returns CDR1 DFQATT and CDR2 SNEGSKA (reference sequence). Germline trimming cut 3 bases from V and 7 bases from J; bases unmatched to any gene: 18. The CDR3 reads CSARAEGNTGVSQPQHF. The CDR3 DNA is TGCAGTGCTAGGGCCGAGGGGAATACAGGGGTAAGCCAGCCCCAGCATTTT.

This clonotype has a count of ten or more. V is TRBV30 and J is TRBJ1-5; unclear D gene. The CDR3 is 13 amino acids. CDR1 and CDR2 from the germline V gene are GTSNPN and SVGIG (reference sequence). V lost 0 bases, J lost 1 base, and 4 bases lay in between. The CDR3 nucleotides are TGTGCCTGGAGTGTGAGAAGCAATCAGCCCCAGCATTTT. Its protein product is CAWSVRSNQPQHF.

This clonotype was detected ten times or more. The CDR3 bases are TGTGCCAGCAGTTATGGTGGAGGAACCGGGGAGCTGTTTTTT. Translated: CASSYGGGTGELFF. The rearrangement uses TRBV6-5 and TRBJ2-2, with a possible D match to TRBD2 (5 bases). The CDR3 has 14 amino acids. Deletions cut 3 bases from V and 5 bases from J, with 10 bases between. Per the germline V gene, CDR1 is MNHEY and CDR2 is SVGAGI.

In its sample, this clonotype was seen many times. The chain employs TRBV19 and TRBJ2-7; D is tentatively TRBD1 or TRBD2 (7 bases each). V was pared by 3 bases and J by 3 bases, with 18 bases between. Germline-derived CDR1 and CDR2 are LNHDA and SQIVND (reference sequence). There are 16 residues in the CDR3. The CDR3 sequence: CASSIRAGGDYYEQYF. CDR3 nucleotide sequence: TGTGCCAGTAGTATTCGAGCAGGGGGGGACTACTACGAGCAGTACTTC.

The sample holds a few counts of this clonotype. The rearrangement links TRBV20-1 to TRBJ1-2, with TRBD1 matching 7 bases. The CDR3 runs 14 residues. Germline loops: CDR1 DFQATT, CDR2 SNEGSKA (reference sequence). V shed 5 bases, J shed 2 bases, and the junction held 8 bases outside the gene matches. The CDR3 region has the DNA TGCAGTGCTTATCGGACAGGTGTCAACTATGGCTACACCTTC. Protein sequence: CSAYRTGVNYGYTF.

About this clonotype itself: Given a much more abundant clone one base away, this may be a read error. The chain carries TRBV7-9 and TRBJ1-2; D is perhaps TRBD1 (6 bases). This CDR3 region has 13 residues. Per the germline V gene, CDR1 is SEHNR and CDR2 is FQNEAQ (reference sequence). The CDR3 DNA follows: TGTGCCAGCAGCTTAGGACAGGTCTATAGCTACACCTTC. Translation: CASSLGQVYSYTF.